The entry below describes one TCR beta chain. The assay was immunoSEQ multiplex PCR, and TCRdb's table has in-frame clones only and misses some. The profile shows approximately 290,000 clones, roughly 88% of them singletons. The data originate from a study of blood T cell repertoires in COVID-19. About the research overall: COVID-19 samples from acute and convalescent phases originated in the United States, Italy and Spain.

The CDR3 extends over 15 amino acids. Losses at the gene ends were 5 bases for V and 0 bases for J; bases not matched to a gene: 2. Germline V gene sequence: CDR1 SEHNR, CDR2 FQNEAQ (reference sequence). Sequencing was performed on peripheral blood. This TCR came from a human donor with COVID-19, enrolled during active disease. The donor label of this sample is uncertain. V and J are TRBV7-9 and TRBJ1-3, with TRBD1 matching 9 bases. Here the CDR3 DNA reads TGTGCCAGCAGCGCGACAGGGGGCTCTGGAAACACCATATATTTT. Translated: CASSATGGSGNTIYF.